The 9 T cell receptor beta chains below all came from one sample that was sequenced in a study of blood T cell repertoires in COVID-19. The method was immunoSEQ multiplex PCR; TCRdb's version includes in-frame clones alone and lacks a portion of them. The table has around 250,000 clones, 85% to 90% seen once. Sequencing was done on a sample of PBMCs or T cells enriched from blood (not recorded which). Receptors originate from a man between 50 and 59 years old who had been exposed to COVID-19.

The gene calls are TRBV11-2 and TRBJ2-5; possibly TRBD1 for D (5 bases). V was clipped by 5 bases and J by 1 base, with 8 bases between them. The CDR3 has 13 residues. CDR1 and CDR2 (germline): SGHAT, FQNNGV. The CDR3 DNA is TGTGCCAGCAGCCAGGACATCCAAGAGACCCAGTACTTC. It is translated as CASSQDIQETQYF.

This rearrangement joins TRBV11-2 to TRBJ2-1, with a weak D call TRBD1 (5 bases). Between the trimmed V and J ends, which lost 4 bases and 7 bases, there was a span of 14 bases. The CDR3 loop spans 14 amino acids. Germline V lookup: CDR1 SGHAT, CDR2 FQNNGV. The CDR3: CASSSTGKRNEQFF. CDR3 nucleotides: TGTGCCAGCAGCTCAACAGGAAAGAGGAATGAGCAGTTCTTC.

The V and J genes are TRBV7-9 and TRBJ2-4, with 8 bases that match TRBD1. The CDR3 is 13 residues long. Losses at the gene ends were 11 bases for V and 6 bases for J; bases not matched to a gene: 9. CDR1 is SEHNR and CDR2 is FQNEAQ in the germline V gene (reference sequence). The DNA for the CDR3 is TGTGCCGGGCAGACAGGGGCTGGAAACATTCAGTACTTC. It codes for CAGQTGAGNIQYF.

The V call is TRBV3-1 (or the pseudogene TRBV3-2), the J call TRBJ1-2, with a possible D match to TRBD1 (6 bases). V was clipped by 0 bases and J by 3 bases, with 11 bases between them. The CDR3 has 15 amino acids. In germline, CDR1 is LGHDT, CDR2 YNNKEL (reference sequence). CDR3 nucleotide sequence: TGTGCCAGCAGCCAAGATACAGGGTACGACTATGGCTACACCTTC. Amino acids: CASSQDTGYDYGYTF.

The chain carries TRBV5-4 and TRBJ2-2, with D maybe TRBD2 (6 bases). Germline V gene data show CDR1 as SGHNT and CDR2 as YYREEE (reference sequence). CDR3 length equals 15 residues. Trimming removed 5 bases at V and 3 bases at J, with 14 bases between. The CDR3 bases are TGTGCCAGCAGACGGGAGTTACAAGACACCGGGGAGCTGTTTTTT. It codes for CASRRELQDTGELFF.

The chain employs TRBV11-2 and TRBJ2-3, with D possibly being TRBD1 (5 bases). V was cut by 4 bases and J by 6 bases, with 11 bases left in between. The CDR3 is 13 amino acids. In germline, CDR1 is SGHAT, CDR2 FQNNGV. The CDR3 reads CASSWGLLDTQYF. The CDR3 DNA follows: TGTGCCAGCAGCTGGGGCTTGTTGGATACGCAGTATTTT.

This sequence joins TRBV7-9 and TRBJ2-5, with D maybe TRBD1 (8 bases). CDR3 size: 16 residues. The V end lost 5 bases, the J end lost 4 bases, and 20 bases lay between the germline ends. Germline CDR1 and CDR2: SEHNR and FQNEAQ (reference sequence). The CDR3 reads CASSPDRAGERETQYF. DNA for the CDR3: TGTGCCAGCAGCCCGGACAGGGCGGGGGAAAGAGAGACCCAGTACTTC.

This chain joins TRBV11-2 and TRBJ2-2; D gene unclear. The CDR3 spans 15 residues. Germline CDR1 and CDR2: SGHAT and FQNNGV. Between the trimmed V and J ends, which lost 7 bases and 6 bases, there was a span of 18 bases. DNA of the CDR3: TGTGCCAGCAAGTTTTCGGTTTCGATCTCCGGGGAGCTGTTTTTT. This codes for CASKFSVSISGELFF.

The chain carries TRBV2 and TRBJ1-4; the match to TRBD1 covers 8 bases. The CDR3 runs 18 residues. CDR1 SNHLY and CDR2 FYNNEI come from the germline V gene. The junction had 12 bases not matched to a gene; V was cut back by 6 bases and J by 0 bases. The CDR3, as DNA: TGTGCCAGCAGGGGACAGGCTATGTTACTAGCAACTAATGAAAAACTGTTTTTT. It yields the protein CASRGQAMLLATNEKLFF.